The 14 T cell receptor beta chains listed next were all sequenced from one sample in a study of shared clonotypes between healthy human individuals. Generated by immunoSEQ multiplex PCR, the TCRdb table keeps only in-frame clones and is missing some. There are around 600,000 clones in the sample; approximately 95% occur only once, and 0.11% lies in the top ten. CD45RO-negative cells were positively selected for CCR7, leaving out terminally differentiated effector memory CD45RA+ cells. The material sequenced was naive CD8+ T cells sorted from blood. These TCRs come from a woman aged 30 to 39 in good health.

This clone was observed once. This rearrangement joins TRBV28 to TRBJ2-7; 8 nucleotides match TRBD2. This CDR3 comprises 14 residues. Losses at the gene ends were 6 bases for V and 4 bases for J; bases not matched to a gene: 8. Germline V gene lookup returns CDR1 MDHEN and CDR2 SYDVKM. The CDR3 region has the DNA TGTGCCAGCAGACAGCGGGAGATTGGTTACGAGCAGTACTTC. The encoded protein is CASRQREIGYEQYF.

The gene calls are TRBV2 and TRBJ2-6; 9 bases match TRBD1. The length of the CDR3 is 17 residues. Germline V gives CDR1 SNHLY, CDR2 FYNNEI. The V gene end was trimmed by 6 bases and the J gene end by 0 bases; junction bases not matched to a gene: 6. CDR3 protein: CASRDRGSLSGANVLTF. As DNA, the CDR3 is TGTGCCAGCAGGGACAGGGGTTCTCTCTCTGGGGCCAACGTCCTGACTTTC.

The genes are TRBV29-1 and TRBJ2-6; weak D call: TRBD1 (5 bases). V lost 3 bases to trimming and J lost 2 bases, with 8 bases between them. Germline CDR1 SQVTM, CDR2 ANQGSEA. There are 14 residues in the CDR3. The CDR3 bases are TGCAGCGTTGATCCAGGGACTGGGGCCAACGTCCTGACTTTC. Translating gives CSVDPGTGANVLTF.

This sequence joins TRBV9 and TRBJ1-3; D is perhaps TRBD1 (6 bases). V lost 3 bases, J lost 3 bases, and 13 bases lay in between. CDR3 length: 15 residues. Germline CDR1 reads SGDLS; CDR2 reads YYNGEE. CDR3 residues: CASSEEGGGGNTIYF. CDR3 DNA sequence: TGTGCCAGCAGCGAAGAGGGGGGCGGTGGAAACACCATATATTTT.

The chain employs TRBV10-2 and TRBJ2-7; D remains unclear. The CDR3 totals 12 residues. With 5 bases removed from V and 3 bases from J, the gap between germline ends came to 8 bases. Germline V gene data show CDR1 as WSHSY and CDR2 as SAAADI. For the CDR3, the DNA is TGCGCCAGCAGTACGACGGACTACGAGCAGTACTTC. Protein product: CASSTTDYEQYF.

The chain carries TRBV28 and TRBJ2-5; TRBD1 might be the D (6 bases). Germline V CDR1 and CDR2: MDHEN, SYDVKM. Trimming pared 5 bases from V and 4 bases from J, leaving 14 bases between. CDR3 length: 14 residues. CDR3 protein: CASSPQGSPETQYF. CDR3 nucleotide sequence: TGTGCCAGCAGTCCCCAGGGGAGCCCAGAGACCCAGTACTTC. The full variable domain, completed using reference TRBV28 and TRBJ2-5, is DVKVTQSSRYLVKRTGEKVFLECVQDMDHENMFWYRQDPGLGLRLIYFSYDVKMKEKGDIPEGYSVSREKKERFSLILESASTNQTSMYLCASSPQGSPETQYFGPGTRLLVL.

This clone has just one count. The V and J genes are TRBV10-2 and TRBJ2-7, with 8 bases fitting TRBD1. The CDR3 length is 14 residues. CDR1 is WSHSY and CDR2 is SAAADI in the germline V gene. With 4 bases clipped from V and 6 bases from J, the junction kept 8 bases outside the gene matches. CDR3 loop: CASSVGQGAAEQYF. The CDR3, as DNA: TGCGCCAGCAGTGTTGGGCAGGGGGCGGCCGAGCAGTACTTC.

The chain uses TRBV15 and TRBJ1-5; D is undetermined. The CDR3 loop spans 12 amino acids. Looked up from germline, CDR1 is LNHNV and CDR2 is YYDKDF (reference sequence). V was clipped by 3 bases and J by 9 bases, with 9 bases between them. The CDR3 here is CATSSPEGPQHF. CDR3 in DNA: TGTGCCACCAGCAGTCCGGAAGGGCCCCAGCATTTT.

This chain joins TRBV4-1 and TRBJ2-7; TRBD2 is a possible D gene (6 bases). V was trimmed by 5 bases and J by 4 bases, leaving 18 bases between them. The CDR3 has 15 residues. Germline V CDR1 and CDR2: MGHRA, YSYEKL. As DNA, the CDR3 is TGCGCCAGCAGCTCAGATGCGGGACTCGTGTACGAGCAGTACTTC. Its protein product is CASSSDAGLVYEQYF.

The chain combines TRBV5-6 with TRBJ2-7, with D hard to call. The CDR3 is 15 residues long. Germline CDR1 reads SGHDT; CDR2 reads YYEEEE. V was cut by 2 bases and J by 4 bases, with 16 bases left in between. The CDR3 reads CASSFPGNSKYEQYF. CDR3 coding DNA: TGTGCCAGCAGCTTCCCGGGTAACAGCAAATACGAGCAGTACTTC.

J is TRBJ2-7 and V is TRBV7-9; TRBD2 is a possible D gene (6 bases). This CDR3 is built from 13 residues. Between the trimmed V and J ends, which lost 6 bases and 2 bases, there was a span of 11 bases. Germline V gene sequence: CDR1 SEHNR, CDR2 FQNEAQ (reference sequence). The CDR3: CASRPSEAYEQYF. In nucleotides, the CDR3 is TGTGCCAGCAGACCTAGCGAGGCCTACGAGCAGTACTTC.

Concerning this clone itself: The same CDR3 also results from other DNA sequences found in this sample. The DNA of the CDR3 is TGTGCCAGCAGTTTAGGGCGGTACTATGGCTACACCTTC. It specifies CASSLGRYYGYTF. The chain has TRBV28 and TRBJ1-2, with D unclear. V lost 2 bases to trimming and J lost 3 bases, with 7 bases between them. CDR3 length: 13 residues. Looked up from germline, CDR1 is MDHEN and CDR2 is SYDVKM.

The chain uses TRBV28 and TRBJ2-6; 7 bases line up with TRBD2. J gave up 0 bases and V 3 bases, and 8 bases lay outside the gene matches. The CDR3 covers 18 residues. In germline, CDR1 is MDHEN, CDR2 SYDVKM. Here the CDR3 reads CASSFSRETTSGANVLTF. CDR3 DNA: TGTGCCAGCAGTTTTTCGCGGGAGACAACCTCTGGGGCCAACGTCCTGACTTTC.

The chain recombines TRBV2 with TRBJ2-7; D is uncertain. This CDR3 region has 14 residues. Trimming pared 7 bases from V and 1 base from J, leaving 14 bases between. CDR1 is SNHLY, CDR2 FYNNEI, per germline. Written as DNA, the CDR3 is TGTGCCAGCACGCTCTGGGGTGGTTCCTACGAGCAGTACTTC. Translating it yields CASTLWGGSYEQYF.